This T cell receptor (beta chain) comes out of a study of PD-1 blockade in classical Hodgkin lymphoma. Study background: Intravenous infusions of nivolumab 3 mg/kg reached patients every 2 weeks.

About this clone: What it recognizes is unknown.

Findings and limits, study-wide: The CD4+ diversity rise by C4D1 was clearest in complete responders. Relative to healthy donors, newly diagnosed patients reportedly had lower baseline TCR diversity, which was reported as lower still in relapsed/refractory patients.

Libraries were prepared by immunoSEQ multiplex PCR; TCRdb keeps only in-frame clonotypes and omits some of them. The repertoire has tens of thousands of clones, approximately 88% of them found once; the top ten carry around 20%. There was relapse after autologous stem cell transplantation in every patient, and there was variation in brentuximab vedotin exposure. Patients' outcomes at their best amounted to complete response, partial response or progressive disease. This CDR3 is built from 15 residues. Germline V lookup: CDR1 WNHNN, CDR2 SYGVQD (reference sequence). Losses at the gene ends were 0 bases for V and 5 bases for J; bases not matched to a gene: 4.

The chain carries TRBV10-1 and TRBJ2-1; 7 nucleotides agree with TRBD1. The material was peripheral blood mononuclear cells (PBMCs), obtained at baseline. The clonotype originates from a human donor with classical Hodgkin lymphoma. The CDR3 DNA sequence: TGCGCCAGCAGTGAGTCGGGGGACAGAAACAATGAGCAGTTCTTC. It encodes CASSESGDRNNEQFF.